The 29 T cell receptor beta chains presented below share a single source sample, sequenced in a study of shared clonotypes between healthy human individuals. The protocol was immunoSEQ multiplex PCR, while the TCRdb copy is restricted to in-frame clones and leaves out a portion. This table has a few million clones, approximately 96% appearing once. The sequenced sample was naive CD4+ T cells sorted from blood. As for subset: CD45RA+ positively selected. All receptors come from a man between 18 and 29 years old in good health.

The genes are TRBV27 and TRBJ1-2; 8 nucleotides align to TRBD1. Trimming cost V 4 bases and J 0 bases; bases outside gene matches: 13. The CDR3 contains 18 residues. The V gene's germline CDR1 is MNHEY and CDR2 SMNVEV (reference sequence). In DNA, the CDR3 is TGTGCCAGCAGTTCCCGGACAGGGAACCGGAGACCTAACTATGGCTACACCTTC. It encodes CASSSRTGNRRPNYGYTF.

V and J are TRBV18 and TRBJ2-7; 9 bases are a match to TRBD2. Losses at the gene ends were 0 bases for V and 5 bases for J; bases not matched to a gene: 14. CDR3 size: 18 residues. The germline V gene has CDR1 KGHSH and CDR2 LQKENI. CDR3 nucleotides: TGTGCCAGCTCACCACCAAATGCATATAGCGGGAGACCTAACGAGCAGTACTTC. Encoded protein: CASSPPNAYSGRPNEQYF.

The chain carries TRBV5-1 and TRBJ2-2; 10 nucleotides line up with TRBD1. The CDR3 totals 17 residues. V lost 6 bases to trimming and J lost 8 bases; unmatched junction nucleotides: 16. Per the germline V gene, CDR1 is SGHRS and CDR2 is YFSETQ. The CDR3 DNA sequence: TGCGCCAGCACCTCCCCCAGAGGGACAGGGGTGATAGGGGAGCTGTTTTTT. Translated, it gives CASTSPRGTGVIGELFF.

This clone was picked up a small number of times. Other DNA sequences within the sample encode an identical CDR3. The chain employs TRBV19 and TRBJ1-1; a weak D match, TRBD1 (5 bases). CDR3 length: 13 amino acids. CDR1 LNHDA and CDR2 SQIVND come from the germline V gene (reference sequence). Trimming removed 2 bases from V and 1 base from J, with 5 bases in between. Here the CDR3 reads CASSIQGNTEAFF. In DNA form, the CDR3 reads TGTGCCAGTAGTATACAGGGGAACACTGAAGCTTTCTTT.

The V and J genes are TRBV10-1 and TRBJ2-5; TRBD2 might be the D (6 bases). V shed 3 bases and J shed 7 bases, with 15 bases lying between them. The germline CDR1 and CDR2 sequences are WNHNN and SYGVQD (reference sequence). CDR3 length: 14 residues. CDR3 in DNA: TGCGCCAGCAGTGAAAACACAGCCGGGGGGACCCAGTACTTC. Translating gives CASSENTAGGTQYF.

V usage is TRBV7-2 and J usage is TRBJ2-1; 11 bases align to TRBD2. Germline V CDR1 and CDR2: SGHTA, FQGNSA. The CDR3 has 18 amino acids. V lost 4 bases to trimming and J lost 2 bases; unmatched junction nucleotides: 10. CDR3 sequence: CASSSGTSGLHAYNEQFF. The CDR3 DNA reads TGTGCCAGCAGCTCCGGGACTAGCGGCCTCCACGCCTACAATGAGCAGTTCTTC.

The chain has TRBV6-6 and TRBJ1-3, with D perhaps matching TRBD1 (6 bases). The V end was cut by 5 bases, the J end by 2 bases, with 13 bases between. CDR1 MNHNY and CDR2 SVGAGI come from the germline V gene (reference sequence). This CDR3 is built from 15 residues. CDR3 region: CASSVAGTTGNTIYF. CDR3 bases: TGTGCCAGCAGTGTAGCAGGGACAACTGGAAACACCATATATTTT.

This clone appeared once. The chain couples TRBV7-9 to TRBJ2-6; D gene unclear. The V end lost 7 bases, the J end lost 0 bases, and 7 bases lay between the germline ends. The CDR3 has 14 residues. Looked up from germline, CDR1 is SEHNR and CDR2 is FQNEAQ (reference sequence). In DNA form, the CDR3 reads TGTGCCAGCATGGGCCTCTCTGGGGCCAACGTCCTGACTTTC. It yields the protein CASMGLSGANVLTF.

As concerns this clone: The sample has other DNA sequences that encode this CDR3 too. This rearrangement joins TRBV30 to TRBJ1-5, with D unclear. CDR1 is GTSNPN, CDR2 SVGIG, per germline (reference sequence). Trimming stripped 1 base from V and 3 bases from J, with 7 bases between. This CDR3 is 13 amino acids long. The CDR3 DNA reads TGTGCCTGGAGTGGGGGTGACAATCAGCCCCAGCATTTT. Protein product: CAWSGGDNQPQHF.

The V and J genes are TRBV2 and TRBJ2-6, with 8 nucleotides matching TRBD1. V trimming: 4 bases; J trimming: 0 bases; junction bases outside the gene matches: 8. Germline V gene lookup returns CDR1 SNHLY and CDR2 FYNNEI. This CDR3 is built from 18 residues. For the CDR3, the DNA is TGTGCCAGCAGTGGCCGGGACAGGTTTTTCTCTGGGGCCAACGTCCTGACTTTC. The encoded protein is CASSGRDRFFSGANVLTF.

The chain has TRBV7-2 and TRBJ1-1, with a tentative D call TRBD1 (5 bases). V gave up 4 bases and J gave up 2 bases, with 14 bases separating them. Germline CDR1 is SGHTA and CDR2 is FQGNSA. The CDR3 consists of 15 residues. The CDR3: CASSYTGTANTEAFF. CDR3 bases: TGTGCCAGCAGCTACACCGGGACGGCAAACACTGAAGCTTTCTTT. The full variable domain, completed using reference TRBV7-2 and TRBJ1-1, is GAGVSQSPSNKVTEKGKDVELRCDPISGHTALYWYRQSLGQGLEFLIYFQGNSAPDKSGLPSDRFSAERTGGSVSTLTIQRTQQEDSAVYLCASSYTGTANTEAFFGQGTRLTVV.

This chain uses TRBV18 with TRBJ2-1, with 7 bases aligning to TRBD2. CDR1 KGHSH and CDR2 LQKENI come from the germline V gene. After removal of 4 bases from V and 6 bases from J, the junction contained 3 bases not matched to a gene. The CDR3 has 13 amino acids. CDR3 coding DNA: TGTGCCAGCTCACGGACGGGGGGCAATGAGCAGTTCTTC. Encoded protein: CASSRTGGNEQFF.

This clone appeared a single time. Other DNA sequences of this sample code for an identical CDR3. The chain couples TRBV10-3 to TRBJ1-5; the D gene is possibly TRBD1 (6 bases). Trimming pared 0 bases from V and 1 base from J, leaving 7 bases between. Germline-derived CDR1 and CDR2 are ENHRY and SYGVKD. The CDR3 consists of 15 residues. CDR3 nucleotides: TGTGCCATCAGTGAGTCAGGGGGAAGCAATCAGCCCCAGCATTTT. Amino acid sequence: CAISESGGSNQPQHF.

Comments on this clone: At the DNA level, this CDR3 is encoded by other sequences in the same sample as well. The V gene is TRBV5-1, the J gene TRBJ2-7, with TRBD2 matching over 9 bases. Germline loops: CDR1 SGHRS, CDR2 YFSETQ. This CDR3 is built from 15 residues. V was clipped by 0 bases and J by 2 bases; unmatched bases: 3. The CDR3 sequence is CASSLVSGSTYEQYF. CDR3 in DNA: TGCGCCAGCAGCTTGGTTAGCGGGAGTACCTACGAGCAGTACTTC.

The chain combines TRBV7-8 with TRBJ2-2; D not certain. CDR1 and CDR2 (germline): SGHVS, FQNEAQ. The ends were cut back, 2 bases at V and 6 bases at J, with 7 bases in the middle. The CDR3 totals 13 residues. The CDR3 loop is CASSLRPAGELFF. CDR3 nucleotides: TGTGCCAGCAGCTTAAGACCCGCCGGGGAGCTGTTTTTT.

This chain connects TRBV5-1 to TRBJ2-2; TRBD1 is a possible D gene (5 bases). Germline values: CDR1 SGHRS, CDR2 YFSETQ. The CDR3 spans 15 residues. Trimming removed 4 bases from V and 3 bases from J, with 13 bases in between. The CDR3 region is CASSHTTEDTGELFF. Written as DNA, the CDR3 is TGCGCCAGCAGCCACACGACAGAAGACACCGGGGAGCTGTTTTTT.

The V call is TRBV28, the J call TRBJ1-6; D uncertain. V was pared by 4 bases and J by 10 bases, with 17 bases between. The germline V gene has CDR1 MDHEN and CDR2 SYDVKM. This CDR3 spans 15 amino acids. The DNA for the CDR3 is TGTGCCAGCAGTTCCGGGCAACTCGGAGGGTCACCCCTCCACTTT. As protein: CASSSGQLGGSPLHF.

In this sample, this clone turned up once. CDR3 in DNA: TGTGCCAGTAGTCCGGGACTAGCGGGAATTGATGAGCAGTTCTTC. This encodes CASSPGLAGIDEQFF. The J gene is TRBJ2-1, the V gene TRBV19; 13 nucleotides align to TRBD2. CDR3 length: 15 amino acids. V was clipped by 5 bases and J by 8 bases; unmatched bases: 6. Germline assignment: CDR1 LNHDA and CDR2 SQIVND (reference sequence).

The chain combines TRBV2 with TRBJ1-4; D call uncertain. The CDR3 consists of 16 residues. Per the germline V gene, CDR1 is SNHLY and CDR2 is FYNNEI. V was shortened by 2 bases and J by 7 bases, with 17 bases between the two germline ends. CDR3 sequence (DNA): TGTGCCAGCAGTGAAAGCTTCTGGGAAATTGGTGAAAAACTGTTTTTT. This codes for CASSESFWEIGEKLFF.

On this clone itself: Other nucleotide sequences in the sample specify the same CDR3. J is TRBJ2-7 and V is TRBV5-1, with unresolved D. CDR1 and CDR2 (germline): SGHRS, YFSETQ. There are 12 residues in the CDR3. The germline V and J ends were trimmed by 3 bases and 2 bases, with 6 bases remaining between them. CDR3 sequence reads: CASSSSTYEQYF. Written as DNA, the CDR3 is TGCGCCAGCAGCTCTTCAACCTACGAGCAGTACTTC.

V is TRBV6-5 and J is TRBJ2-3; the match to TRBD2 covers 8 bases. This CDR3 comprises 14 residues. CDR1 MNHEY and CDR2 SVGAGI come from the germline V gene. The J segment lost 4 bases and the V segment lost 8 bases, leaving 8 bases of the junction unmatched. CDR3 nucleotide sequence: TGTGCCAGCGGCCGACGGGAGGGGGCAGATACGCAGTATTTT. It encodes CASGRREGADTQYF.

The chain employs TRBV9 and TRBJ2-1; 11 bases are a match to TRBD2. Looked up from germline, CDR1 is SGDLS and CDR2 is YYNGEE. This CDR3 region has 18 residues. The ends lost 0 bases at V and 4 bases at J; junction bases unmatched: 9. CDR3 protein: CASSVGPEASGGYNEQFF. CDR3 sequence (DNA): TGTGCCAGCAGCGTAGGACCCGAGGCTAGCGGGGGGTACAATGAGCAGTTCTTC.

The chain combines TRBV18 with TRBJ2-7; 7 bases map to TRBD2. The length of the CDR3 is 16 residues. Germline CDR1 and CDR2: KGHSH and LQKENI. The junction had 9 bases not matched to a gene; V was cut back by 3 bases and J by 1 base. CDR3 bases: TGTGCCAGCTCACCCCTATGGGGGGGACTATCCTACGAGCAGTACTTC. This sequence encodes CASSPLWGGLSYEQYF.

This chain uses TRBV2 with TRBJ1-2, with D possibly being TRBD1 (6 bases). The CDR3 spans 12 residues. The germline CDR1 and CDR2 sequences are SNHLY and FYNNEI. Trimming took 5 bases from V and 8 from J, leaving 12 bases between them. In DNA, the CDR3 is TGTGCCAGCAGTTACAGGGAAGAGGGCTACACCTTC. Protein: CASSYREEGYTF.

V gene TRBV10-3 combines with J gene TRBJ2-2; TRBD2 is a possible D gene (5 bases). The germline CDR1 and CDR2 sequences are ENHRY and SYGVKD. The V end was cut by 7 bases, the J end by 6 bases, with 9 bases between. This CDR3 region has 12 residues. In DNA form, the CDR3 reads TGTGCCATCAATAAGGGAGCCGGGGAGCTGTTTTTT. This translates into CAINKGAGELFF.

The genes are TRBV4-3 and TRBJ1-3; TRBD1 matches at 11 bases. There are 20 residues in the CDR3. Germline CDR1 and CDR2: LGHNA and YSLEER. V shed 0 bases, J shed 1 base, and the junction held 11 bases outside the gene matches. This chain's CDR3 is CASSQEGTGGFCVSGNTIYF. For the CDR3, the DNA is TGCGCCAGCAGCCAAGAAGGGACAGGGGGTTTCTGCGTTTCTGGAAACACCATATATTTT.

V gene TRBV7-2 combines with J gene TRBJ1-2, with D unclear. V was cut by 2 bases and J by 2 bases, with 6 bases left in between. Germline values: CDR1 SGHTA, CDR2 FQGNSA. CDR3 size: 13 residues. The CDR3 region is CASSLFSNYGYTF. Written as DNA, the CDR3 is TGTGCCAGCAGCTTATTCTCAAACTATGGCTACACCTTC.

A note on this clone: Other DNA sequences within the sample encode an identical CDR3. The chain uses TRBV5-4 and TRBJ2-7, with a tentative D call TRBD2 (6 bases). Germline assignment: CDR1 SGHNT and CDR2 YYREEE (reference sequence). Deletions cut 1 base from V and 0 bases from J, with 11 bases between. The CDR3 loop spans 15 amino acids. The CDR3 bases are TGTGCCAGCAGCTTGTCCGGGGGATCCTCCTACGAGCAGTACTTC. This gives the protein CASSLSGGSSYEQYF.

This sequence joins TRBV7-2 and TRBJ2-1; 13 nucleotides align to TRBD2. The length of the CDR3 is 16 residues. V dropped 1 base and J dropped 8; count of bases not matched to a gene: 5. Germline V gene lookup returns CDR1 SGHTA and CDR2 FQGNSA. In DNA form, the CDR3 reads TGTGCCAGCAGCTTAGTACTAGCGGGAGGGTCCCATGAGCAGTTCTTC. Translation: CASSLVLAGGSHEQFF.